This TCR beta chain derives from a study of post-analysis software for immune sequencing data. Whole-study findings and limits: Among a handful of TRBV segments more frequent in patients than controls were TRBV5-6, TRBV5-1 and TRBV20-1. Under the F measure, samples that were prepared in one batch clustered strongly together. People with multiple sclerosis had a significantly lower normalized Chao1 diversity than controls did.

A note on this clonotype: Its antigen is still unknown.

This CDR3 region has 14 residues. Germline CDR1 is WSHSY and CDR2 is SAAADI. With V trimmed by 7 bases and J by 1 base, 5 bases remained unmatched. Prepared TCR beta cDNA libraries contained unique molecular identifiers. Input amounts of about 0.95 to 11 million T cells were used. These gave approximately 500,000 cDNA molecules, so each molecule approximated one T cell. A single record per CDR3 protein comes from TCRdb applying MiXCR to the PCR reads. The sample contains around 400,000 distinct CDR3 sequences, about a third of which appear only once. The V gene is TRBV10-2, the J gene TRBJ2-5, with 8 bases matching TRBD2. What was sequenced was blood. The TCR originated in a girl under 18 with multiple sclerosis. The CDR3 nucleotides read TGCGCCAGCAAAGCGGGGGCCCCCCAAGAGACCCAGTACTTC. It codes for CASKAGAPQETQYF.